This T cell receptor (beta chain) was sequenced during a study of CD8 T cells in Susac syndrome. Germline CDR1 and CDR2: LNHDA and SQIVND (reference sequence). The CDR3 totals 16 residues. The V and J ends lost 3 bases and 5 bases respectively, with 19 bases between them. Reverse transcription of roughly 0.5 to 1 ug RNA was performed with random hexamers. immunoSEQ multiplex PCR amplified TCR beta CDR3 across 54 Vbeta, 13 Jbeta. MiXCR was run by TCRdb on the immunoSEQ multiplex PCR reads, yielding one entry per CDR3 protein. Here the sample spans 300,000 to 350,000 distinct CDR3 sequences, under 95% being singletons. The study, taken as a whole, reports: The study admitted that it had a relatively small number of individuals in its TCR sequencing and HLA analysis.

Relapsing-remitting disease, either stable or active, was present in the treatment-naive patients who were the multiple sclerosis controls. Negative isolation was used for CD8+ and CD4+ T cells, and FACS enrichment was applied to TEMRA cells. Regarding this clonotype: The antigen is not known.

This receptor was obtained from a human donor with multiple sclerosis. The sample taken for sequencing was CD4+ T cells from PBMCs. The genes are TRBV19 and TRBJ2-5; D perhaps matches TRBD2 (5 bases). The CDR3 is CASSITGTGGMETQYF. CDR3 nucleotides: TGTGCCAGTAGTATTACGGGCACCGGAGGAATGGAGACCCAGTACTTC.